This T cell receptor beta chain derives from a study of tumor-infiltrating lymphocytes in primary liver carcinoma. On the study more broadly: Sample yields of productive TCRbeta reads, ranging from roughly 3.5 to 7.13 million, were similar across tissue types.

Starting material of 500 ng total RNA yielded TCR beta cDNA via a constant-region primer. TCR beta libraries came from three nested multiplex PCR rounds using slightly modified ARM-PCR. The first two PCR rounds used TRBV1-TRBV30 forward primers with a C-beta reverse primer, 10 cycles each. TCRdb fed the multiplex PCR reads into MiXCR, producing one record per CDR3 protein. This table has approximately 210,000 distinct CDR3 sequences, about 61% appearing once. Overall study findings and caveats: Since the samples were bulk and unsorted, the CD4+ and CD8+ repertoires were not compared.

Extraction also yielded germline DNA, while blood RNA was obtained from unsorted whole blood. Germline assignment: CDR1 MDHEN and CDR2 SYDVKM. The CDR3 is made up of 18 amino acids. Worth noting for this clonotype: Its antigen is undetermined. Sequence at one end of the junction differs from germline and may be a read error.

The chain uses TRBV28 and TRBJ2-1, with 12 bases lining up with TRBD2. The specimen was peripheral blood. The TCR was taken from a woman in her sixties with primary liver carcinoma and hepatitis B virus infection. In DNA, the CDR3 is TGTGCCAGCAGTCAACATGGACTAGCGGGAAACGGCTACAATGAGCAGTCCTTC. It yields the protein CASSQHGLAGNGYNEQSF. The entire variable domain, with the rest obtained from reference TRBV28 and TRBJ2-1, is as follows: DVKVTQSSRYLVKRTGEKVFLECVQDMDHENMFWYRQDPGLGLRLIYFSYDVKMKEKGDIPEGYSVSREKKERFSLILESASTNQTSMYLCASSQHGLAGNGYNEQSFGPGTRLTVL.